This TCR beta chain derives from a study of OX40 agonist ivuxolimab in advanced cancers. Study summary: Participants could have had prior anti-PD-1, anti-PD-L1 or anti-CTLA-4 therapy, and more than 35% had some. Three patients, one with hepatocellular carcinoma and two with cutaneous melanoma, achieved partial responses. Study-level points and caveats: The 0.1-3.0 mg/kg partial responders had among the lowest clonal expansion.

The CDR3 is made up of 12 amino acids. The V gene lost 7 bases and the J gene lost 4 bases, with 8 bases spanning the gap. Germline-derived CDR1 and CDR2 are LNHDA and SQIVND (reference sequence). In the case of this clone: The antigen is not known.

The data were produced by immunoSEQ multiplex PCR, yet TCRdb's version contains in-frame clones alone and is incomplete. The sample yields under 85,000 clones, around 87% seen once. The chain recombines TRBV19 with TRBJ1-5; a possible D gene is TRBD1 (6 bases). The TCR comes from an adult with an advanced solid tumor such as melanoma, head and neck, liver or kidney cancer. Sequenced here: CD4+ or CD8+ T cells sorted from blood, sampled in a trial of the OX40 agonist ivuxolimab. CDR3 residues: CASTQGNQPQHF. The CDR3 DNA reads TGTGCCAGTACCCAGGGGAATCAGCCCCAGCATTTT.